Given below is one TCR beta chain in context. V lost 0 bases to trimming and J lost 4 bases, with 5 bases between them. The germline V gene has CDR1 KGHSH and CDR2 LQKENI. There are 13 residues in the CDR3. The data originate from a study of blood T cell repertoires in COVID-19. Produced via immunoSEQ multiplex PCR; TCRdb's table is partial and in-frame only. The sample contains some 290,000 clones, roughly nine tenths of which appear only once. V and J are TRBV18 and TRBJ2-3, with D unclear. The sequenced sample was peripheral blood. The TCR comes from a woman in her thirties with COVID-19, enrolled during active disease. The CDR3 bases are TGTGCCAGCTCACCACCGTCCGCAGATACGCAGTATTTT. It yields the protein CASSPPSADTQYF.